This TCR beta chain was found in a study of T cell repertoires in cytomegalovirus infection. V was shortened by 4 bases and J by 4 bases, with 19 bases between the two germline ends. Germline V CDR1 and CDR2: SGDLS, YYNGEE. This CDR3 is 16 amino acids long. In its sample, this clonotype was seen a few times. TCRdb recomputed calls from the reads with MiXCR, one row per CDR3 protein. The sample includes roughly 600,000 distinct CDR3 sequences, roughly 24% seen only once; the top ten take 6.5% to 10%. The chain links TRBV9 to TRBJ2-3; D perhaps matches TRBD2 (7 bases). The sequence was collected from a human donor in good health (CMV status not recorded). Some clones in this sample may be carry-over from other donors' samples. The sequenced material came from CD8+ T cells from PBMCs. The CDR3 loop is CASSPRAGARADTQYF. CDR3 nucleotide sequence: TGTGCCAGCAGCCCGAGGGCGGGGGCCCGCGCAGATACGCAGTATTTT.